Shown below are 31 T cell receptor beta chains from a single sample sequenced in a study of lymphopenia after photon versus proton radiotherapy. Clones were sequenced by immunoSEQ multiplex PCR, and TCRdb holds only the in-frame ones, with some missing. The sample contains about 30,000 clones, 94% of which appear only once. The material sequenced was peripheral blood, taken from a patient treated with photon-based radiotherapy. The receptors shown here come from a woman aged 50 to 60 with cholangiocarcinoma.

V gene TRBV7-2 combines with J gene TRBJ1-3; a possible D gene is TRBD1 (6 bases). Germline V gene data show CDR1 as SGHTA and CDR2 as FQGNSA. The V gene lost 5 bases and the J gene lost 1 base, with 21 bases spanning the gap. The CDR3 runs 18 residues. The CDR3 is CASSHINRAALSGNTIYF. CDR3 coding DNA: TGTGCCAGCAGCCACATCAACAGGGCCGCGTTGTCTGGAAACACCATATATTTT.

This clone has just one count. This chain uses TRBV5-5 with TRBJ2-7; maybe TRBD2 (6 bases). The germline V gene encodes CDR1 SGHKS and CDR2 YYEKEE (reference sequence). This CDR3 has 11 amino acids. V lost 4 bases to trimming and J lost 7 bases, with 9 bases between them. CDR3 sequence: CASSVRGEQYF. The CDR3 nucleotides read TGTGCCAGCAGCGTTCGGGGGGAGCAGTACTTC.

J is TRBJ1-5 and V is TRBV2, with D tentatively TRBD1 (5 bases). This CDR3 comprises 17 residues. Germline CDR1 reads SNHLY; CDR2 reads FYNNEI. V was pared by 1 base and J by 2 bases, with 15 bases between. The CDR3 DNA follows: TGTGCCAGCAGTGAAGGGACAAGGCCCCAAGGCAATCAGCCCCAGCATTTT. It specifies CASSEGTRPQGNQPQHF.

The CDR3 bases are TGTGCCATCAGTGGTTCCGGGTCAGCTGAAGCTTTCTTT. It yields the protein CAISGSGSAEAFF. The V and J genes are TRBV10-3 and TRBJ1-1; D is undetermined. Germline CDR1 reads ENHRY; CDR2 reads SYGVKD. CDR3 length: 13 amino acids. V was clipped by 4 bases and J by 6 bases, with 12 bases between them.

This clone was recorded a few times. The rearrangement joins TRBV19 to TRBJ2-5, with TRBD2 matching over 14 bases. The CDR3 consists of 14 residues. The V segment lost 5 bases and the J segment 6 bases; nucleotides outside the gene matches: 2. Germline lookup yields CDR1 LNHDA and CDR2 SQIVND (reference sequence). Here the CDR3 reads CASSRTSGGKTQYF. The DNA for the CDR3 is TGTGCCAGTAGTCGGACTAGCGGGGGGAAGACCCAGTACTTC.

The V gene is TRBV6-5, the J gene TRBJ1-2; D ambiguous. Germline CDR1 reads MNHEY; CDR2 reads SVGAGI. This CDR3 is 13 amino acids long. Between the trimmed V and J ends, which lost 2 bases and 4 bases, there was a span of 8 bases. The CDR3 sequence: CASSYLGPYGYTF. The CDR3 DNA reads TGTGCCAGCAGTTACCTCGGGCCCTATGGCTACACCTTC.

The chain combines TRBV7-9 with TRBJ1-1; unclear D gene. This CDR3 contains 14 residues. V was clipped by 5 bases and J by 1 base, with 11 bases between them. CDR1 SEHNR and CDR2 FQNEAQ come from the germline V gene (reference sequence). In DNA, the CDR3 is TGTGCCAGCAGCCCGATCCGTCAGAACACTGAAGCTTTCTTT. This gives the protein CASSPIRQNTEAFF.

The chain recombines TRBV28 with TRBJ2-7; D is tentatively TRBD1 or TRBD2 (5 bases each). V gave up 3 bases and J gave up 4 bases, with 19 bases separating them. CDR1 MDHEN and CDR2 SYDVKM come from the germline V gene. This CDR3 spans 16 amino acids. The CDR3 coding sequence is TGTGCCAGCAGTTTGTTGGGGTCAGGGACCTTTTACGAGCAGTACTTC. Encoded protein: CASSLLGSGTFYEQYF.

The rearrangement joins TRBV7-9 to TRBJ1-5; weak D call: TRBD1 (5 bases). V was cut by 3 bases and J by 5 bases, with 14 bases left in between. The CDR3 runs 15 residues. The germline gives CDR1 SEHNR, CDR2 FQNEAQ (reference sequence). The CDR3 spells CASSLGPETYQPQHF. For the CDR3, the DNA is TGTGCCAGCAGCTTGGGGCCGGAAACTTATCAGCCCCAGCATTTT.

The V gene is TRBV5-1, the J gene TRBJ1-1; TRBD1 might be the D (5 bases). The CDR3 contains 13 residues. Germline V gives CDR1 SGHRS, CDR2 YFSETQ. V lost 1 base and J 4 bases, leaving 8 bases between the germline ends. DNA of the CDR3: TGCGCCAGCAGCTTGTTTGGGGGCACTGAAGCTTTCTTT. Translation gives CASSLFGGTEAFF.

This rearrangement joins TRBV4-3 to TRBJ1-5, with D possibly being TRBD1 (5 bases). CDR3 size: 16 residues. Trimming shortened V by 0 bases and J by 3 bases, and 12 bases separated the two germline ends. CDR1 and CDR2 from the germline V gene are LGHNA and YSLEER. In nucleotides, the CDR3 is TGCGCCAGCAGCCAAGAGGGGCCGGGGAACAATCAGCCCCAGCATTTT. Translating gives CASSQEGPGNNQPQHF.

This rearrangement joins TRBV2 to TRBJ1-4; weak D call: TRBD1 (5 bases). Trimming took 8 bases from V and 0 from J, leaving 10 bases between them. Germline V CDR1 and CDR2: SNHLY, FYNNEI. CDR3 length equals 14 residues. DNA for the CDR3: TGTGCCAGCCAAGGGGACGCAACTAATGAAAAACTGTTTTTT. It specifies CASQGDATNEKLFF.

The genes are TRBV7-2 and TRBJ2-2; D remains unclear. Trimming cost V 1 base and J 0 bases, with 9 bases left between them. CDR3 length equals 16 residues. Germline V CDR1 and CDR2: SGHTA, FQGNSA. The CDR3 loop is CASSLDSLANTGELFF. The CDR3, as DNA: TGTGCCAGCAGCTTAGACAGTCTCGCGAACACCGGGGAGCTGTTTTTT.

The chain recombines TRBV7-9 with TRBJ2-2; 7 bases map to TRBD1. CDR3 size: 15 residues. With V trimmed by 3 bases and J by 5 bases, 6 bases remained unmatched. Germline V CDR1 and CDR2: SEHNR, FQNEAQ (reference sequence). The CDR3 DNA is TGTGCCAGCAGCTTTCAACAGGGGTGGACCGGGGAGCTGTTTTTT. Translating gives CASSFQQGWTGELFF.

The V and J genes are TRBV18 and TRBJ1-6; 7 bases line up with TRBD1. The CDR3 runs to 16 residues. V lost 1 base to trimming and J lost 10 bases; unmatched junction nucleotides: 10. In germline, CDR1 is KGHSH, CDR2 LQKENI. The DNA for the CDR3 is TGTGCCAGCTCACCACTTGGCAGGGGGGTTTCCTCACCCCTCCACTTT. This encodes CASSPLGRGVSSPLHF. Supplemented by reference TRBV18 and TRBJ1-6, the full variable domain reads NAGVMQNPRHLVRRRGQEARLRCSPMKGHSHVYWYRQLPEEGLKFMVYLQKENIIDESGMPKERFSAEFPKEGPSILRIQQVVRGDSAAYFCASSPLGRGVSSPLHFGNGTRLTVT.

CDR3 residues: CASAEGYGNNEQFF. The CDR3 coding sequence is TGTGCTAGCGCGGAAGGATACGGGAACAATGAGCAGTTCTTC. The chain combines TRBV7-7 with TRBJ2-1, with TRBD2 as a possible D gene (5 bases). This CDR3 has 14 amino acids. Germline-derived CDR1 and CDR2 are SSHAT and FNYEAQ (reference sequence).

The rearrangement links TRBV30 to TRBJ1-1, with TRBD1 matching 11 bases. Germline CDR1 is GTSNPN and CDR2 is SVGIG (reference sequence). J lost 4 bases, V lost 1 base, and 2 bases had no gene match. The CDR3 has 14 amino acids. CDR3 bases: TGTGCCTGGAGTGCTGGACAGGGGGCCACTGAAGCTTTCTTT. The encoded protein is CAWSAGQGATEAFF.

The CDR3 region has the DNA TGTGCCAGCAGCTCCTACGGGACTAGCTCTCAGACCCAGTACTTC. This codes for CASSSYGTSSQTQYF. This chain links TRBV5-4 with TRBJ2-5, with 9 bases aligning to TRBD2. The V gene's germline CDR1 is SGHNT and CDR2 YYREEE (reference sequence). J was trimmed by 6 bases and V by 3 bases; bases with no gene match: 9. This CDR3 has 15 residues.

The chain is built from TRBV19 and TRBJ1-1; TRBD1 matches at 10 bases. The junction had 5 bases not matched to a gene; V was cut back by 5 bases and J by 5 bases. Germline CDR1 LNHDA, CDR2 SQIVND (reference sequence). There are 14 residues in the CDR3. The CDR3 here is CASSPTGGWTEAFF. The CDR3 DNA follows: TGTGCCAGTAGTCCGACAGGGGGCTGGACTGAAGCTTTCTTT. Together with reference TRBV19 and TRBJ1-1, the CDR3 gives the full variable domain: DGGITQSPKYLFRKEGQNVTLSCEQNLNHDAMYWYRQDPGQGLRLIYYSQIVNDFQKGDIAEGYSVSREKKESFPLTVTSAQKNPTAFYLCASSPTGGWTEAFFGQGTRLTVV.

The V gene is TRBV7-2, the J gene TRBJ2-3; a possible D gene is TRBD1 (6 bases). Trimming took 5 bases from V and 6 from J, leaving 9 bases between them. CDR1 is SGHTA, CDR2 FQGNSA, per germline. CDR3 length: 12 residues. CDR3 bases: TGTGCCAGCAGCCCCCAGGGGGATACGCAGTATTTT. The encoded protein is CASSPQGDTQYF.

The chain employs TRBV18 and TRBJ2-3; 11 nucleotides line up with TRBD2. V was pared by 2 bases and J by 5 bases, with 6 bases of the junction left unmatched. Germline values: CDR1 KGHSH, CDR2 LQKENI. The length of the CDR3 is 16 residues. The CDR3 spells CASSPVAGGRGDTQYF. The CDR3, as DNA: TGTGCCAGCTCACCAGTAGCGGGGGGGCGTGGAGATACGCAGTATTTT.

This clone was seen only once. This rearrangement joins TRBV18 to TRBJ2-7; D is unclear. Germline-derived CDR1 and CDR2 are KGHSH and LQKENI. The V end lost 3 bases, the J end lost 3 bases, and 9 bases lay between the germline ends. The CDR3 loop spans 13 amino acids. The CDR3 bases are TGTGCCAGCTCACCCTTGGACGGCTACGAGCAGTACTTC. Amino acids: CASSPLDGYEQYF.

The chain couples TRBV4-1 to TRBJ2-5, with TRBD2 as a possible D gene (5 bases). V was trimmed by 5 bases and J by 2 bases, leaving 15 bases between them. The germline V gene has CDR1 MGHRA and CDR2 YSYEKL. The CDR3 has 15 amino acids. Here the CDR3 reads CASSGFGKLQETQYF. The CDR3, as DNA: TGCGCCAGCAGCGGTTTCGGGAAACTACAAGAGACCCAGTACTTC.

The chain is built from TRBV18 and TRBJ1-3; D is unclear. CDR1 is KGHSH, CDR2 LQKENI, per germline. V lost 11 bases to trimming and J lost 4 bases, with 21 bases between them. CDR3 length: 15 amino acids. CDR3 region: CAGRAGGNFGNTIYF. The CDR3, as DNA: TGTGCCGGGCGGGCAGGCGGTAATTTCGGAAACACCATATATTTT.

This clone was observed a single time. This chain joins TRBV5-4 and TRBJ1-1; TRBD1 might be the D (5 bases). Per germline, CDR1 SGHNT and CDR2 YYREEE (reference sequence). The CDR3 is made up of 13 amino acids. V lost 5 bases and J 0 bases, leaving 8 bases between the germline ends. The CDR3: CASRMDMNTEAFF. In DNA form, the CDR3 reads TGTGCCAGCAGAATGGACATGAACACTGAAGCTTTCTTT.

The chain couples TRBV5-1 to TRBJ2-2; 7 nucleotides match TRBD2. The trim removed 6 bases at V and 2 bases at J, leaving 7 bases unmatched. In germline, CDR1 is SGHRS, CDR2 YFSETQ. The CDR3 consists of 15 residues. CDR3 loop: CASNKRGPNTGELFF. Written as DNA, the CDR3 is TGCGCCAGCAATAAGCGGGGTCCTAACACCGGGGAGCTGTTTTTT. Together with reference TRBV5-1 and TRBJ2-2, the CDR3 gives the full variable domain: KAGVTQTPRYLIKTRGQQVTLSCSPISGHRSVSWYQQTPGQGLQFLFEYFSETQRNKGNFPGRFSGRQFSNSRSEMNVSTLELGDSALYLCASNKRGPNTGELFFGEGSRLTVL.

This chain links TRBV25-1 with TRBJ2-7, with unresolved D. The CDR3 runs 10 residues. The V end lost 0 bases, the J end lost 6 bases, and 0 bases lay between the germline ends. The germline V gene encodes CDR1 MGHDK and CDR2 SYGVNS. CDR3 in DNA: TGTGCCAGCAGTGAATACGAGCAGTACTTC. This sequence encodes CASSEYEQYF.

The CDR3 region is CASSLEGGNEKLFF. The CDR3 nucleotides read TGTGCCAGCAGCTTAGAGGGGGGGAATGAAAAACTGTTTTTT. V is TRBV7-8 and J is TRBJ1-4, with D maybe TRBD1 (6 bases). With 1 base removed from V and 5 bases from J, the gap between germline ends came to 8 bases. This CDR3 comprises 14 residues. Germline V gene data show CDR1 as SGHVS and CDR2 as FQNEAQ.

The CDR3 coding sequence is TGTGCCAGCAGTGAGGCAGGTACTAGCACAGATACGCAGTATTTT. Its protein product is CASSEAGTSTDTQYF. The chain joins TRBV2 to TRBJ2-3; the D is unclear. From germline, CDR1 is SNHLY and CDR2 FYNNEI. The CDR3 is 15 residues long. Deletions cut 3 bases from V and 0 bases from J, with 10 bases between.

CDR3 in amino acids: CASRREGGHGYTF. The CDR3 region has the DNA TGTGCCAGCAGACGCGAGGGGGGCCATGGCTACACCTTC. The V gene is TRBV6-1, the J gene TRBJ1-2, with a possible D match to TRBD1 (6 bases). V shed 6 bases and J shed 6 bases, with 14 bases lying between them. This CDR3 is 13 amino acids long. The germline V gene has CDR1 MNHNS and CDR2 SASEGT.

This sequence joins TRBV5-1 and TRBJ1-2; the match to TRBD1 covers 9 bases. CDR3 length: 17 amino acids. V shed 0 bases and J 2 bases; nucleotides not matched to a gene: 8. CDR1 is SGHRS, CDR2 YFSETQ, per germline. Written as DNA, the CDR3 is TGCGCCAGCAGCTTGGCTTCCGGGACAGGGAGCAACTATGGCTACACCTTC. Amino acids: CASSLASGTGSNYGYTF.